This T cell receptor (beta chain) was profiled in a study of blood T cell repertoires in COVID-19. Study-wide background: COVID-19 samples from acute and convalescent phases originated in the United States, Italy and Spain. T cells, B-cell-depleted T cells, or PBMCs provided the cDNA or gDNA that served as material.

In the original workflow: Estimation of nucleated cell counts relied on the amplification of reference gene primers. Sequencing used immunoSEQ multiplex PCR; TCRdb keeps in-frame clones, though not all of them. The V and J calls and clone size are taken from that table; D and trimming were inferred from the DNA. The sample lists roughly 220,000 clones, around 80% occurring once. This clone was observed a single time. Germline loops: CDR1 SGHNT, CDR2 YYREEE (reference sequence). The CDR3 length is 15 residues. J lost 5 bases, V lost 2 bases, and 4 bases had no gene match. The sequence was collected from a woman between 35 and 50 years old who had recovered from COVID-19. Sequenced sample: peripheral blood. The rearrangement joins TRBV5-4 to TRBJ2-4, with 10 bases fitting TRBD1. The CDR3 region is CASSFWGTGENIQYF. Written as DNA, the CDR3 is TGTGCCAGCAGCTTCTGGGGGACAGGGGAAAACATTCAGTACTTC.